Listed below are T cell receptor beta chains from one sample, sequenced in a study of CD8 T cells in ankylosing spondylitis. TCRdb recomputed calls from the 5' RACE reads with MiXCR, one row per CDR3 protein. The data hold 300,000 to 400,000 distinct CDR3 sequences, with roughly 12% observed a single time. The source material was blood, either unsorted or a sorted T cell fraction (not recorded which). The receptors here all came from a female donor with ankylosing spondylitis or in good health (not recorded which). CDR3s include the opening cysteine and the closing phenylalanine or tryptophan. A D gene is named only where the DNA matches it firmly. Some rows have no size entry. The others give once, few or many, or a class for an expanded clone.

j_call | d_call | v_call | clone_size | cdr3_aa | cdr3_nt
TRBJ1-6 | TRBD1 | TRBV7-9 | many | CASSLPGQGTTSPLHF | TGTGCCAGCAGCTTACCGGGACAGGGGACAACTTCACCCCTCCACTTT
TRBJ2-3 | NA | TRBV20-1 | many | CSATAGATDTQYF | TGCAGTGCTACAGCCGGGGCCACAGATACGCAGTATTTT
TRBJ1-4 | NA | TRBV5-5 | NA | CASSLIPGLAEKLFF | TGTGCCAGCAGCTTGATACCGGGACTGGCTGAAAAACTGTTTTTT
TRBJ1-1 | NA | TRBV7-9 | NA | CASSLDVRPEAFF | TGTGCCAGCAGCTTAGATGTTCGTCCTGAAGCTTTCTTT
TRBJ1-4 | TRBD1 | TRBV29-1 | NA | CSVRTGGSVNEKLFF | TGCAGCGTAAGGACAGGGGGCAGTGTGAATGAAAAACTGTTTTTT
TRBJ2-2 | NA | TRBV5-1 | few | CASRGDSGTGELFF | TGCGCCAGCAGGGGAGACTCCGGGACCGGGGAGCTGTTTTTT
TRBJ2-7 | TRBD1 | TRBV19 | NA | CASREQGRSSYEQYF | TGTGCCAGTAGGGAACAGGGGCGTTCGTCCTACGAGCAGTACTTC
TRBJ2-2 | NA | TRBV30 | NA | CAWRLRGAAGELFF | TGTGCCTGGAGGTTGCGGGGAGCGGCCGGGGAGCTGTTTTTT
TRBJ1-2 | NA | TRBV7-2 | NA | CASSFEYVFEGYTF | TGTGCCAGCAGCTTTGAATACGTTTTTGAGGGCTACACCTTC
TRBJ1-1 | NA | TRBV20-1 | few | CSASSVRFVTEAFF | TGCAGTGCTTCTTCGGTTCGGTTTGTCACTGAAGCTTTCTTT
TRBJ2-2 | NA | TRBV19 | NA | CASSTDSNTGELFF | TGTGCCAGTAGTACGGATTCGAACACCGGGGAGCTGTTTTTT
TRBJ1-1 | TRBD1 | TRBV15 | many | CATRQGLDTEAFF | TGTGCCACCCGACAGGGCCTGGACACTGAAGCTTTCTTT
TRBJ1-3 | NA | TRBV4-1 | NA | CASSQDALTMTGNTIYF | TGCGCCAGCAGCCAAGATGCTCTCACAATGACTGGAAACACCATATATTTT
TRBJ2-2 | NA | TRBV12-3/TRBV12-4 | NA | CASSTGSLTGELFF | TGTGCCAGCAGTACCGGGTCCTTGACCGGGGAGCTGTTTTTT
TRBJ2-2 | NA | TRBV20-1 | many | CSASSGEGTGELFF | TGCAGTGCTAGTTCAGGAGAGGGTACCGGGGAGCTGTTTTTT
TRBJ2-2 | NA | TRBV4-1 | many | CASSQDPSLAGALNGELFF | TGCGCCAGCAGCCAAGATCCCTCTCTTGCGGGGGCCCTGAACGGGGAGCTGTTTTTT
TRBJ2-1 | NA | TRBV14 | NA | CASSQEGRYSYNEQFF | TGTGCCAGCAGCCAAGAAGGACGCTATTCCTACAATGAGCAGTTCTTC
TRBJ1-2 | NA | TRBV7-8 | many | CASSLGRGYYGYTF | TGTGCCAGCAGCTTAGGCAGGGGCTACTATGGCTACACCTTC
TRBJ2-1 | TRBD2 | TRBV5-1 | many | CASSSGTSGRSGEQFF | TGCGCCAGCAGCTCTGGGACTAGCGGGAGGTCCGGTGAGCAGTTCTTC
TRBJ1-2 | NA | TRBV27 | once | CASSLVGTPDYGYTF | TGTGCCAGCAGTTTAGTTGGGACGCCCGACTATGGCTACACCTTC
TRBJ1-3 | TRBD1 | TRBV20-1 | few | CSARVARGSSGNTIYF | TGCAGTGCTAGAGTGGCCAGGGGGAGCTCTGGAAACACCATATATTTT
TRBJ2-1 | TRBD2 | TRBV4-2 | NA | CASSQDDEIGAGDRKSDEQFF | TGTGCCAGCAGCCAAGATGATGAAATTGGAGCGGGAGACCGCAAATCAGATGAGCAGTTCTTC
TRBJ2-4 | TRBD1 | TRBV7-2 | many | CASTPYGQGGDIQYF | TGTGCCAGCACCCCTTACGGACAGGGAGGAGACATTCAGTACTTC
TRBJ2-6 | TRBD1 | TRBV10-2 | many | CAITDRRSGANVLTF | TGCGCCATCACGGACAGGCGCTCTGGGGCCAACGTCCTGACTTTC
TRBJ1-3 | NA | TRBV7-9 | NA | CASSPAGGPGNTIYF | TGTGCCAGCAGCCCCGCTGGGGGGCCAGGAAACACCATATATTTT
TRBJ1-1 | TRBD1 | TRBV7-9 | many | CASSPRQGGMNTEAFF | TGTGCCAGCAGCCCCCGACAGGGCGGGATGAACACTGAAGCTTTCTTT
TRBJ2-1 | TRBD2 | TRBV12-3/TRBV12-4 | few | CASSPTSGVDNEQFF | TGTGCCAGCAGCCCCACTAGCGGGGTCGACAATGAGCAGTTCTTC
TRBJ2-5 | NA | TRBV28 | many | CASPRTPTQETQYF | TGTGCCAGCCCCCGAACACCAACCCAAGAGACCCAGTACTTC
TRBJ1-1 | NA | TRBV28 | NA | CASRLRHTEAFF | TGTGCCAGCAGGTTACGGCACACTGAAGCTTTCTTT
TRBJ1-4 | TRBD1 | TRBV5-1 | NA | CASGTGAGNEKLFF | TGCGCCAGCGGAACAGGGGCGGGTAATGAAAAACTGTTTTTT
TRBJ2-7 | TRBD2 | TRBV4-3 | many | CASSPDPPAPGLAMEQYF | TGCGCCAGCAGCCCCGACCCTCCAGCCCCGGGACTAGCGATGGAGCAGTACTTC
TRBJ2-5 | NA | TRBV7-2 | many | CASIQNGGRETQYF | TGTGCCAGCATCCAAAACGGGGGTCGAGAGACCCAGTACTTC
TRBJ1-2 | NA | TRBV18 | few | CASSLRTSWGYTF | TGTGCCAGCTCACTCAGGACCTCCTGGGGCTACACCTTC
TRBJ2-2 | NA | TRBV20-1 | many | CSARTGRSRELFF | TGCAGTGCTAGGACAGGAAGATCCCGGGAGCTGTTTTTT
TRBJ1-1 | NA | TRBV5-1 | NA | CASSTQDSPQPWFF | TGCGCCAGCAGCACTCAGGACAGCCCGCAGCCATGGTTCTTT
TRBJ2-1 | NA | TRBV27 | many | CASSFRLYNEQFF | TGTGCCAGCAGTTTCCGACTCTACAATGAGCAGTTCTTC
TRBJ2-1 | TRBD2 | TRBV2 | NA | CASSEQRGDLNEQFF | TGTGCCAGCAGTGAACAGCGGGGGGACCTCAATGAGCAGTTCTTC
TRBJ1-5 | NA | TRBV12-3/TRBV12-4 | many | CASSHTGSRRNQPQHF | TGTGCCAGCAGTCACACAGGGTCAAGGCGCAATCAGCCCCAGCATTTT
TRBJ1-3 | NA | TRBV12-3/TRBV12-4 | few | CASLFRGGASGNTIYF | TGTGCCAGCCTCTTTAGGGGGGGGGCGTCTGGAAACACCATATATTTT
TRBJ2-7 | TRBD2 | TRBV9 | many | CASSVSLAGGHEQYF | TGTGCCAGCAGCGTATCTCTAGCGGGGGGCCACGAGCAGTACTTC
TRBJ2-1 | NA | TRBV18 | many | CASSPNWPYNEQFF | TGTGCCAGCTCACCGAATTGGCCCTACAATGAGCAGTTCTTC
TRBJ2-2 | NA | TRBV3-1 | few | CASSQGTGGNTGELFF | TGTGCCAGCAGCCAAGGCACGGGCGGGAACACCGGGGAGCTGTTTTTT
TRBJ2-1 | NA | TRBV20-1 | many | CSANSDGSRYNEQFF | TGCAGTGCTAACTCCGACGGGTCGAGGTACAATGAGCAGTTCTTC